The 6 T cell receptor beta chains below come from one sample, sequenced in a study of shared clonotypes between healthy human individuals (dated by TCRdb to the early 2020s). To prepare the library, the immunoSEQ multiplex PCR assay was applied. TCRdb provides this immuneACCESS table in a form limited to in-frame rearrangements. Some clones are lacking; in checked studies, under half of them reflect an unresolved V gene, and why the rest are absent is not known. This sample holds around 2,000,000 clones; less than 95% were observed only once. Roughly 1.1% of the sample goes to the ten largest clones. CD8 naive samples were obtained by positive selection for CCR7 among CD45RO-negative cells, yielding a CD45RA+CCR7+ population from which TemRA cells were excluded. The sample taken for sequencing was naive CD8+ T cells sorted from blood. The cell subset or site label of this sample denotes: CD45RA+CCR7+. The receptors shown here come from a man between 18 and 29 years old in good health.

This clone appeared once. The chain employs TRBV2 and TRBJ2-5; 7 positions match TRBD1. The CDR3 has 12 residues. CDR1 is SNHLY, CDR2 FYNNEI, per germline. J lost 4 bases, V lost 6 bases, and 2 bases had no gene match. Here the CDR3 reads CASRPGGETQYF. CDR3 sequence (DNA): TGTGCCAGCAGACCAGGGGGAGAGACCCAGTACTTC.

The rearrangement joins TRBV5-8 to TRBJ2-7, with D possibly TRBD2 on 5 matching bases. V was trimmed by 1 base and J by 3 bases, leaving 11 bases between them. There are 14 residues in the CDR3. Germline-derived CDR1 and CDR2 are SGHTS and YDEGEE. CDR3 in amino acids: CASSLPGWLYEQYF. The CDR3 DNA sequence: TGTGCCAGCAGCTTGCCGGGGTGGCTCTACGAGCAGTACTTC.

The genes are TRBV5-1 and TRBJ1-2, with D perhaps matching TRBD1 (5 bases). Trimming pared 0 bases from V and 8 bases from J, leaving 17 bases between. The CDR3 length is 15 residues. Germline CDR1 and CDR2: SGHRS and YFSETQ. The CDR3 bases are TGCGCCAGCAGCTTGGGGGTTCAGGGCGGAGCAGGCTACACCTTC. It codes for CASSLGVQGGAGYTF.

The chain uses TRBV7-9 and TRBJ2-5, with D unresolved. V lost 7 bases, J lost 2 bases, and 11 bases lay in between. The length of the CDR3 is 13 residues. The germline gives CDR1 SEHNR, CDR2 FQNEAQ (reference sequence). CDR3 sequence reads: CASTRLTQETQYF. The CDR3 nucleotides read TGTGCCAGCACCCGCCTGACACAAGAGACCCAGTACTTC.

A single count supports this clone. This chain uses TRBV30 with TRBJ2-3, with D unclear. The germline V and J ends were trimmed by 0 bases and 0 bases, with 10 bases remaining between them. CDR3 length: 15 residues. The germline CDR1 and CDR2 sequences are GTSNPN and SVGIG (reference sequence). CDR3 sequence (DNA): TGTGCCTGGAGTGTCGGTGTTACTAGCACAGATACGCAGTATTTT. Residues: CAWSVGVTSTDTQYF.

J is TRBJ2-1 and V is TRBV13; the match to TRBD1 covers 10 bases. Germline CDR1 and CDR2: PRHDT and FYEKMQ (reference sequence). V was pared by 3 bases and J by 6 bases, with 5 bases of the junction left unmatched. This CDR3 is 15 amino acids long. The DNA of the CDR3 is TGTGCCAGCAGCTTTGGGACAGGGGCGGGCAATGAGCAGTTCTTC. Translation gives CASSFGTGAGNEQFF. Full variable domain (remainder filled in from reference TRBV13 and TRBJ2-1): AAGVIQSPRHLIKEKRETATLKCYPIPRHDTVYWYQQGPGQDPQFLISFYEKMQSDKGSIPDRFSAQQFSDYHSELNMSSLELGDSALYFCASSFGTGAGNEQFFGPGTRLTVL.